These 3 T cell receptor beta chains originate from one sample sequenced in a study of T cell responses to AZD1222 COVID-19 vaccine. Produced via immunoSEQ multiplex PCR; TCRdb's table is partial and in-frame only. The data hold 150,000 to 200,000 clones, with about nine tenths observed a single time. Sequenced here: peripheral blood, sampled on day 0 of AZD1222 vaccination. All receptors derive from an adult in good health.

The genes are TRBV30 and TRBJ1-5, with 11 bases fitting TRBD1. Per the germline V gene, CDR1 is GTSNPN and CDR2 is SVGIG (reference sequence). V lost 1 base to trimming and J lost 1 base; unmatched junction nucleotides: 3. The CDR3 loop spans 16 amino acids. Here the CDR3 DNA reads TGTGCCTGGAGTGGCGGGACAGGGGGGAGCAATCAGCCCCAGCATTTT. As protein: CAWSGGTGGSNQPQHF.

The J gene is TRBJ2-3, the V gene TRBV6-5; D gene uncertain. This CDR3 is built from 16 residues. V dropped 4 bases and J dropped 1 base, with 15 bases sitting between them. Looked up from germline, CDR1 is MNHEY and CDR2 is SVGAGI. CDR3 amino acids: CASSSLGRARTDTQYF. In nucleotides, the CDR3 is TGTGCCAGCAGTTCCCTCGGCCGGGCGCGCACAGATACGCAGTATTTT.

This clone came up once. The chain links TRBV19 to TRBJ1-5; possibly TRBD1 for D (6 bases). The CDR3 extends over 14 amino acids. Germline loops: CDR1 LNHDA, CDR2 SQIVND (reference sequence). V was cut by 6 bases and J by 0 bases, with 9 bases left in between. The DNA of the CDR3 is TGTGCCAGTAGAACAGGGTTTAGCAATCAGCCCCAGCATTTT. This encodes CASRTGFSNQPQHF. Together with reference TRBV19 and TRBJ1-5, the CDR3 gives the full variable domain: DGGITQSPKYLFRKEGQNVTLSCEQNLNHDAMYWYRQDPGQGLRLIYYSQIVNDFQKGDIAEGYSVSREKKESFPLTVTSAQKNPTAFYLCASRTGFSNQPQHFGDGTRLSIL.